These T cell receptor beta chains were read from a single sample in a study of radiotherapy plus CTLA-4 blockade in lung cancer. Data came from immunoSEQ multiplex PCR; TCRdb stores just in-frame clones and leaves some out. Here the sample spans tens of thousands of clones, roughly 88% being singletons. The specimen was peripheral blood, collected from a patient treated with radiotherapy plus ipilimumab. The receptors were gathered from a human donor with non-small cell lung cancer whose response to radiotherapy plus ipilimumab could not be evaluated. Both conserved end residues are trimmed from each CDR3. Clone size is shown for a subset of rows, as once, few, many or a class of expanded clone.

TRBV10-3	NA	AISQGADTQY
TRBV9	NA	ASSADINTEAF
TRBV6-1	NA	ASTRGYSNQPQH
TRBV4-3	NA	ASSQASTGNGEAF
TRBV27	NA	ASSTRVGSPLH
TRBV6-6	NA	ATYPESGRRRDEQF
TRBV27	NA	ASSFKAPGAYYNSPLH
TRBV7-2	NA	ASSPEGRPQDYEQY
TRBV7-2	NA	ASSARVSLSSYNSPLH
TRBV4-3	NA	ASSQRDGGAPYNSPLH
TRBV18	NA	ASSPRVAGDTEAF
TRBV21-1	NA	ATPGPGDLGCTDTQY
TRBV4-1	few	ASSHLGGVVNTIY
TRBV18	NA	ASSPSGASTGELF
TRBV5-4	once	ASSLSTDTQY
TRBV4-1	NA	ASSQDPAQPQH
TRBV27	NA	ATSPGTTMGGELF
TRBV27	NA	ASRSGANVLT
TRBV9	NA	ASSVDPGSYEQY
TRBV4-2	NA	ASSQGRGGATGELF
TRBV6-5	NA	ASSAEMRTF